The T cell receptor beta chain under discussion was sequenced for a study of monozygotic twins with cystic fibrosis. Libraries were prepared by immunoSEQ multiplex PCR; TCRdb keeps only in-frame clonotypes and omits some of them. The sample lists 18,000 or so clones, 91% occurring once. The V gene lost 5 bases and the J gene lost 8 bases, with 22 bases spanning the gap. The CDR3 totals 16 residues. CDR1 and CDR2 from the germline V gene are SGHTS and YDEGEE. This TCR derives from a girl aged 2 to 9 with cystic fibrosis. The sequencing input was blood. The chain employs TRBV5-8 and TRBJ1-4; possible D gene TRBD1, 5 bases. Here the CDR3 reads CASSSTPGRRWEKLFF. In DNA form, the CDR3 reads TGTGCCAGCAGTTCAACCCCGGGACGTCGGTGGGAAAAACTGTTTTTT.